Each of the 12 T cell receptor beta chains below was sequenced from the same sample in a study of blood T cell repertoires in COVID-19. The table came from immunoSEQ multiplex PCR; TCRdb's copy has only in-frame clones and leaves some out. The sample holds 110,000 or so clones; around 80% are singletons and the top ten take about 4.5%. The sequenced material came from peripheral blood. These receptor sequences come from a human donor in a cohort sampled during active or convalescent COVID-19.

This chain uses TRBV7-5 with TRBJ2-7; the table's D call of TRBD2 was not tested on the DNA. TRBV7-5 is flagged as a pseudogene. This CDR3 has 18 residues. CDR3 sequence reads: CARSSETSGGAITYEQYF. The CDR3 bases are TGTGCCAGAAGCTCAGAGACTAGCGGGGGGGCGATAACCTACGAGCAGTACTTC.

This clone was counted only a few times. The chain couples TRBV10-3 to TRBJ2-1; D remains ambiguous. V was cut by 0 bases and J by 5 bases, with 11 bases left in between. Per germline, CDR1 ENHRY and CDR2 SYGVKD. The CDR3 totals 15 residues. This CDR3 is CAISESRLNHNEQFF. The CDR3 DNA reads TGTGCCATCAGTGAGTCGCGACTCAACCACAATGAGCAGTTCTTC.

J is TRBJ2-5 and V is TRBV30; D remains unclear. V was pared by 5 bases and J by 6 bases, with 10 bases between. The CDR3 consists of 11 residues. Germline lookup yields CDR1 GTSNPN and CDR2 SVGIG (reference sequence). The CDR3 nucleotides are TGTGCCTGGGACCTCAGTAAGACCCAGTACTTC. Residues: CAWDLSKTQYF.

This clone was picked up a small number of times. The chain has TRBV9 and TRBJ1-3; 7 bases fit TRBD1. The CDR3 is 17 amino acids. In germline, CDR1 is SGDLS, CDR2 YYNGEE. The V segment lost 0 bases and the J segment 2 bases; nucleotides outside the gene matches: 8. CDR3 region: CASSVAGAGGAGNTIYF. In nucleotides, the CDR3 is TGTGCCAGCAGCGTAGCGGGGGCAGGGGGTGCTGGAAACACCATATATTTT. Together with reference TRBV9 and TRBJ1-3, the CDR3 gives the full variable domain: DSGVTQTPKHLITATGQRVTLRCSPRSGDLSVYWYQQSLDQGLQFLIQYYNGEERAKGNILERFSAQQFPDLHSELNLSSLELGDSALYFCASSVAGAGGAGNTIYFGEGSWLTVV.

This clone was seen only a few times. The chain employs TRBV11-3 and TRBJ2-5; the D gene is possibly TRBD1 (7 bases). In germline, CDR1 is SGHNT, CDR2 YENEEA. V lost 1 base to trimming and J lost 5 bases, with 14 bases between them. The CDR3 runs to 15 residues. The CDR3 spells CASSLGQGEDETQYF. CDR3 DNA: TGTGCCAGCAGCTTAGGGCAGGGGGAGGACGAGACCCAGTACTTC.

This chain uses TRBV9 with TRBJ2-7; possible D gene TRBD1, 6 bases. The CDR3 extends over 12 amino acids. The V end was cut by 3 bases, the J end by 6 bases, with 10 bases between. The germline V gene has CDR1 SGDLS and CDR2 YYNGEE. The CDR3 DNA follows: TGTGCCAGCAGCGGTTGGGGGCGCGAGCAGTACTTC. Translating gives CASSGWGREQYF. The entire variable domain, with the rest obtained from reference TRBV9 and TRBJ2-7, is as follows: DSGVTQTPKHLITATGQRVTLRCSPRSGDLSVYWYQQSLDQGLQFLIQYYNGEERAKGNILERFSAQQFPDLHSELNLSSLELGDSALYFCASSGWGREQYFGPGTRLTVT.

This clone was detected only once. The V gene is TRBV19, the J gene TRBJ1-5; the D gene is possibly TRBD1 (5 bases). There are 14 residues in the CDR3. V dropped 1 base and J dropped 4 bases, with 8 bases sitting between them. Germline CDR1 is LNHDA and CDR2 is SQIVND (reference sequence). CDR3 loop: CASSIVGTNQPQHF. CDR3 sequence (DNA): TGTGCCAGTAGTATAGTGGGGACTAATCAGCCCCAGCATTTT.

The V and J genes are TRBV30 and TRBJ2-1, with 9 bases lining up with TRBD1. The germline gives CDR1 GTSNPN, CDR2 SVGIG (reference sequence). CDR3 length: 15 amino acids. With V trimmed by 2 bases and J by 8 bases, 10 bases remained unmatched. Written as DNA, the CDR3 is TGTGCCTGGAGTCAATCCGGGACAGGGCGAGATGAGCAGTTCTTC. As protein: CAWSQSGTGRDEQFF.

This chain links TRBV2 with TRBJ2-7, with D hard to call. This CDR3 comprises 13 residues. Per germline, CDR1 SNHLY and CDR2 FYNNEI. Trimming pared 4 bases from V and 2 bases from J, leaving 9 bases between. CDR3 sequence (DNA): TGTGCCAGCAGTGTTGGCGGTACCTACGAGCAGTACTTC. Encoded protein: CASSVGGTYEQYF.

The rearrangement joins TRBV5-4 to TRBJ2-4; 7 bases match TRBD2. The junction had 8 bases not matched to a gene; V was cut back by 4 bases and J by 4 bases. CDR1 is SGHNT and CDR2 is YYREEE in the germline V gene (reference sequence). The CDR3 is 15 amino acids. The CDR3 DNA sequence: TGTGCCAGCAGCACCACCGGTAGCGGGAAAAACATTCAGTACTTC. This encodes CASSTTGSGKNIQYF.

This clone has only a few counts. The chain links TRBV20-1 to TRBJ1-5; D gene uncertain. CDR1 is DFQATT, CDR2 SNEGSKA, per germline (reference sequence). This CDR3 region has 13 residues. Trimming shortened V by 3 bases and J by 3 bases, and 9 bases separated the two germline ends. The DNA for the CDR3 is TGCAGTGCTAGTAAGAACACCAATCAGCCCCAGCATTTT. Protein sequence: CSASKNTNQPQHF.

CDR3 protein: CASSPHPFSEPQETQYF. CDR3 sequence (DNA): TGTGCCAGCAGCCCCCACCCTTTCTCGGAGCCCCAAGAGACCCAGTACTTC. The chain is built from TRBV13 and TRBJ2-5; D is undetermined. CDR1 and CDR2 (germline): PRHDT, FYEKMQ (reference sequence). The CDR3 is 17 amino acids. V was clipped by 5 bases and J by 1 base, with 20 bases between them.